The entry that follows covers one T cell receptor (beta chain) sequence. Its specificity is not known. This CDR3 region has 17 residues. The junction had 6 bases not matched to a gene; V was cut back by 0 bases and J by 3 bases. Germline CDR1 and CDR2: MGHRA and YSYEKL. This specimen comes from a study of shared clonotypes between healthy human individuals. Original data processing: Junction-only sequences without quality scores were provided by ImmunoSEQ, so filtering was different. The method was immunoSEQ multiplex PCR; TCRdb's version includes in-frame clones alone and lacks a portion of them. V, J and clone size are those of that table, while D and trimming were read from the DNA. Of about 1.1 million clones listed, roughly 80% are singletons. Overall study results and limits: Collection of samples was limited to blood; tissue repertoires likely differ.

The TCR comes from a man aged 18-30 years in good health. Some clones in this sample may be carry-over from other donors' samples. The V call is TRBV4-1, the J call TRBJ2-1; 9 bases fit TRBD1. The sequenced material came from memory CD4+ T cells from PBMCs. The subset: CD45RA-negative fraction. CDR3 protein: CASSQEGYRGLYNEQFF. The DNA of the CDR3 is TGCGCCAGCAGCCAAGAGGGATACAGGGGGCTCTACAATGAGCAGTTCTTC.